The text below deals with one T cell receptor (beta chain). This sample is drawn from a study of blood T cell repertoires in COVID-19. Study-wide context: There were acute and convalescent COVID-19 samples, and they came from the United States, Italy and Spain. The cDNA or gDNA used as material had been derived from T cells, B-cell-depleted T cells, or PBMCs.

Original processing methods: Estimation of nucleated cell counts relied on the amplification of reference gene primers. Repertoires were generated with immunoSEQ multiplex PCR, while TCRdb's copy carries only in-frame clones and drops some. For V, J and clone size, that table is used; D and trimming come from the DNA. The sample carries 300,000 to 350,000 clones, roughly nine tenths recorded once. The CDR3 contains 17 residues. The V segment lost 1 base and the J segment 5 bases; nucleotides outside the gene matches: 10. The V gene's germline CDR1 is MGHRA and CDR2 YSYEKL. What the recovered Cohort 3 donors had was two negative PCRs, clearance, or symptom resolution.

This clonotype originated in a woman in her 30s who had recovered from COVID-19. The material sequenced was PBMCs or T cells enriched from blood (not recorded which). J is TRBJ2-4 and V is TRBV4-1; 8 bases agree with TRBD2. In nucleotides, the CDR3 is TGCGCCAGCAGCCAAGGAAGCGCAGCGGGAGTAGAAAACATTCAGTACTTC. As protein: CASSQGSAAGVENIQYF.